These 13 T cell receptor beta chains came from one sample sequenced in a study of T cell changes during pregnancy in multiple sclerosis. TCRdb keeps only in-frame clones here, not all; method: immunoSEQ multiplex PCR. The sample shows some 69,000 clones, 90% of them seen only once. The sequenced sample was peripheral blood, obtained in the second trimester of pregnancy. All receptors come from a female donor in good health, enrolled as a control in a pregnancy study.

CDR3 residues: CASSYTAGMAGELFF. Here the CDR3 DNA reads TGTGCCAGCAGTTACACGGCGGGAATGGCCGGGGAGCTGTTTTTT. V gene TRBV6-5 combines with J gene TRBJ2-2; perhaps TRBD2 as D (6 bases). The CDR3 sequence is 15 residues long. The germline V and J ends were trimmed by 2 bases and 6 bases, with 13 bases remaining between them. CDR1 MNHEY and CDR2 SVGAGI come from the germline V gene.

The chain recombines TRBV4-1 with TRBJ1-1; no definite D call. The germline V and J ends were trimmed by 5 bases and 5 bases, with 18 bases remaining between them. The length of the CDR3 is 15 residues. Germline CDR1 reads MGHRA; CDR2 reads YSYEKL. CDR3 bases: TGCGCCAGCAGCTCCCGAGGTGAGGGCAGGACTGAAGCTTTCTTT. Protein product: CASSSRGEGRTEAFF.

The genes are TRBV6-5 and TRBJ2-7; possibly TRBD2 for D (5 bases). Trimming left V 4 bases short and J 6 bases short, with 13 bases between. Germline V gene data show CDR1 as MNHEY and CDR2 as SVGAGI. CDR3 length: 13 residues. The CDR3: CASSSLVAGEQYF. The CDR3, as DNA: TGTGCCAGCAGTTCGTTAGTTGCGGGCGAGCAGTACTTC.

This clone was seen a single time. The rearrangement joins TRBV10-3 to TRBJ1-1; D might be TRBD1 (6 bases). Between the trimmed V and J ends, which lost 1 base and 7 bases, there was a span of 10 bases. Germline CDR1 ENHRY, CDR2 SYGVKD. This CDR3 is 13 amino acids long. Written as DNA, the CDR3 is TGTGCCATCAGTGAGTTGACAGGTAGTGAAGCTTTCTTT. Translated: CAISELTGSEAFF.

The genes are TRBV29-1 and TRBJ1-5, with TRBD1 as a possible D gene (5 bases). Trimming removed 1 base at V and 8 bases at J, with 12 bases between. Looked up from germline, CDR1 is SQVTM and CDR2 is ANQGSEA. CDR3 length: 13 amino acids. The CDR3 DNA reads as TGCAGCGTTGAAGGAGTATCAGGGAAGCCCCAGCATTTT. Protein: CSVEGVSGKPQHF.

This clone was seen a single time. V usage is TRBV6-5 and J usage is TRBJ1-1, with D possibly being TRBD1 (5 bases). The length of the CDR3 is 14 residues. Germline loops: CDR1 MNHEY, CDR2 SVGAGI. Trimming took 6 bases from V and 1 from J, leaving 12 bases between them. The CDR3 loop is CASRVRGANTEAFF. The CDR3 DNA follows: TGTGCCAGCAGAGTGCGTGGGGCGAACACTGAAGCTTTCTTT.

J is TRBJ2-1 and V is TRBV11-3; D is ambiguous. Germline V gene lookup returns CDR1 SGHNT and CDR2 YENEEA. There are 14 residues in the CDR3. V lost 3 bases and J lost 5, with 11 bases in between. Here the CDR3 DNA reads TGTGCCAGCAGCTTGAGCGAGTATGACAATGAGCAGTTCTTC. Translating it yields CASSLSEYDNEQFF. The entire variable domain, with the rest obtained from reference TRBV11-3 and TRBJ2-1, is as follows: EAGVVQSPRYKIIEKKQPVAFWCNPISGHNTLYWYLQNLGQGPELLIRYENEEAVDDSQLPKDRFSAERLKGVDSTLKIQPAELGDSAVYLCASSLSEYDNEQFFGPGTRLTVL.

CDR3 protein: CASDHGGEKYF. CDR3 bases: TGTGCCAGCGATCACGGCGGAGAGAAGTACTTC. The J gene is TRBJ2-4, the V gene TRBV6-5, with D unclear. V lost 8 bases, J lost 14 bases, and 16 bases lay in between. Per germline, CDR1 MNHEY and CDR2 SVGAGI. The length of the CDR3 is 11 residues.

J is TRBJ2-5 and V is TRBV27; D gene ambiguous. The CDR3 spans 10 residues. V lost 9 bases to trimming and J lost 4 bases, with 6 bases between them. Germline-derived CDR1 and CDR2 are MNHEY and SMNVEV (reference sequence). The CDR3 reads CARLIETQYF. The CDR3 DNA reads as TGTGCCAGATTAATAGAGACCCAGTACTTC.

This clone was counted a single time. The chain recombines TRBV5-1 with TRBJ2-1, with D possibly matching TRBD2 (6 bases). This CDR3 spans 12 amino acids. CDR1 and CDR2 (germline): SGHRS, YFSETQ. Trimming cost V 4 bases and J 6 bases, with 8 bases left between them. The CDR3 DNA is TGCGCCAGCAGCCGGACTACCAATGAGCAGTTCTTC. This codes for CASSRTTNEQFF.

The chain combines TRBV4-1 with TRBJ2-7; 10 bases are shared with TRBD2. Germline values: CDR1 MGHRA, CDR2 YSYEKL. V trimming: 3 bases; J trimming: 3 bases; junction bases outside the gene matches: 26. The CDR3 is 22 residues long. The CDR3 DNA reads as TGCGCCAGCAGCCACGCAAAGGGAGGGGTAGCGGGAGGCCGCCCTGACTTCTACGAGCAGTACTTC. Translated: CASSHAKGGVAGGRPDFYEQYF.

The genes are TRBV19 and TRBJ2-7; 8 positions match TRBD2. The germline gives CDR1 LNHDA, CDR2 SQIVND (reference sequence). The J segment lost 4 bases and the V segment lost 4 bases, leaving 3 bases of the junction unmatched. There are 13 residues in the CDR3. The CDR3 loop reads CASSTGLGYEQYF. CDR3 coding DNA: TGTGCCAGTAGTACGGGACTAGGGTACGAGCAGTACTTC.

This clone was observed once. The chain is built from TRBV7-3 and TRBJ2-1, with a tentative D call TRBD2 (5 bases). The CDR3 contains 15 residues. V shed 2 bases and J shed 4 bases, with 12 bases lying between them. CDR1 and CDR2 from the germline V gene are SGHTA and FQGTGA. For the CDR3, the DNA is TGTGCCAGCAGCTTACGCCGTGGAGGTTACAATGAGCAGTTCTTC. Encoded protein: CASSLRRGGYNEQFF.